Presented here are 29 T cell receptor beta chains from one specimen sequenced in a study of a mutant IDH1 vaccine in newly diagnosed glioma. What these receptors recognize is not known. The data were produced by immunoSEQ multiplex PCR, yet TCRdb's version contains in-frame clones alone and is incomplete. The table records 50,000 or so clones, around 84% of them present only once. Time point noted: week 5, during vaccination. It was 300 ug of mutant IDH1 20-mer peptide that made up each vaccine dose, given with topical imiquimod. The sample in question was PBMCs, obtained from a glioma patient whose treatment included an IDH1 peptide vaccine. The receptors stem from a woman between 45 and 60 years old with glioma.

The CDR3 here is CASSMGQGAQGYGYTF. The CDR3 region has the DNA TGTGCCAGTAGTATGGGACAGGGGGCGCAAGGTTATGGCTACACCTTC. This sequence joins TRBV19 and TRBJ1-2; 12 bases are a match to TRBD1. Germline V gives CDR1 LNHDA, CDR2 SQIVND (reference sequence). Trimming cost V 3 bases and J 5 bases; bases outside gene matches: 7. The CDR3 extends over 16 amino acids.

The chain links TRBV19 to TRBJ2-2, with no clear D. Trimming left V 5 bases short and J 7 bases short, with 11 bases between. Germline V gene sequence: CDR1 LNHDA, CDR2 SQIVND (reference sequence). The CDR3 is 13 residues long. CDR3 sequence: CASSLGRVGELFF. Written as DNA, the CDR3 is TGTGCCAGTAGTCTCGGACGAGTCGGGGAGCTGTTTTTT.

The V gene is TRBV5-5, the J gene TRBJ1-2; 8 bases are a match to TRBD1. Trimming cost V 3 bases and J 6 bases; bases outside gene matches: 7. CDR3 length equals 14 residues. Germline CDR1 is SGHKS and CDR2 is YYEKEE (reference sequence). CDR3 sequence: CASSSQGALNGYTF. Written as DNA, the CDR3 is TGTGCCAGCAGCTCGCAGGGGGCGCTTAATGGCTACACCTTC.

The rearrangement joins TRBV18 to TRBJ1-1; no reliable D call. This CDR3 comprises 13 residues. From germline, CDR1 is KGHSH and CDR2 LQKENI. Trimming shortened V by 1 base and J by 7 bases, and 10 bases separated the two germline ends. Here the CDR3 DNA reads TGTGCCAGCTCACCACAGGTGGCGGGTGAAGCTTTCTTT. It translates to CASSPQVAGEAFF.

This chain connects TRBV19 to TRBJ1-3; D gene uncertain. The CDR3 has 13 residues. CDR1 is LNHDA and CDR2 is SQIVND in the germline V gene (reference sequence). The V end was cut by 5 bases, the J end by 4 bases, with 9 bases between. CDR3 sequence reads: CASSASIGNTIYF. The CDR3 coding sequence is TGTGCCAGTAGTGCCTCGATAGGAAACACCATATATTTT.

This chain connects TRBV18 to TRBJ1-1, with D perhaps matching TRBD1 (5 bases). Trimming pared 5 bases from V and 4 bases from J, leaving 17 bases between. Germline V gives CDR1 KGHSH, CDR2 LQKENI. The CDR3 covers 15 residues. The CDR3 loop is CASSSQVGEGTEAFF. The CDR3 region has the DNA TGTGCCAGCTCATCCCAGGTGGGGGAGGGCACTGAAGCTTTCTTT.

This chain uses TRBV28 with TRBJ2-7; TRBD2 matches at 7 bases. Germline V CDR1 and CDR2: MDHEN, SYDVKM. The V and J ends lost 4 bases and 2 bases, in that order; junction bases with no gene match: 8. The CDR3 spans 15 residues. The CDR3 DNA reads as TGTGCCAGCAGTTCCCAAGGTGGGGGGGCCTACGAGCAGTACTTC. Amino acid sequence: CASSSQGGGAYEQYF.

This clone was counted a single time. The chain has TRBV30 and TRBJ2-7, with D possibly being TRBD1 or TRBD2 (6 bases each). Trimming took 8 bases from V and 9 from J, leaving 26 bases between them. This CDR3 has 14 amino acids. Germline-derived CDR1 and CDR2 are GTSNPN and SVGIG (reference sequence). The CDR3 DNA is TGTGCCGGGGCGGCCGGGGGCCTGTCTGGGGGGCAGTACTTC. Its translation is CAGAAGGLSGGQYF.

V gene TRBV19 combines with J gene TRBJ1-6; 9 bases are a match to TRBD1. This CDR3 contains 15 residues. CDR1 and CDR2 (germline): LNHDA, SQIVND (reference sequence). V trimming: 6 bases; J trimming: 6 bases; junction bases outside the gene matches: 6. CDR3 nucleotide sequence: TGTGCCAGTAGCATAAAGACAGGGGGTAATTCACCCCTCCACTTT. Translating it yields CASSIKTGGNSPLHF.

The V call is TRBV10-2, the J call TRBJ1-2; D not resolved. The CDR3 totals 15 residues. Trimming stripped 0 bases from V and 4 bases from J, with 12 bases between. CDR1 WSHSY and CDR2 SAAADI come from the germline V gene. As DNA, the CDR3 is TGCGCCAGCAGTGAGTCGAAGAAAGGGAGCTATGGCTACACCTTC. It is translated as CASSESKKGSYGYTF.

This chain uses TRBV27 with TRBJ1-1; the D gene is possibly TRBD1 (5 bases). Per germline, CDR1 MNHEY and CDR2 SMNVEV (reference sequence). V was clipped by 5 bases and J by 6 bases, with 22 bases between them. This CDR3 is 16 amino acids long. The CDR3 is CASSAYRGARVAEAFF. The CDR3 nucleotides read TGTGCCAGCAGTGCCTACCGAGGGGCGCGAGTCGCTGAAGCTTTCTTT.

The V gene is TRBV10-2, the J gene TRBJ2-2, with 7 positions matching TRBD1. V was clipped by 4 bases and J by 5 bases; unmatched bases: 4. The CDR3 has 14 amino acids. Germline CDR1 and CDR2: WSHSY and SAAADI. CDR3 sequence: CASSVGTATGELFF. As DNA, the CDR3 is TGCGCCAGCAGTGTAGGGACAGCTACCGGGGAGCTGTTTTTT.

The V call is TRBV5-8, the J call TRBJ1-2; 9 bases fit TRBD1. This CDR3 region has 18 residues. With V trimmed by 4 bases and J by 6 bases, 19 bases remained unmatched. Germline V gives CDR1 SGHTS, CDR2 YDEGEE. CDR3: CASSMDRGTGGLPHGYTF. The CDR3 nucleotides read TGTGCCAGCAGCATGGACAGGGGAACGGGGGGACTTCCTCATGGCTACACCTTC.

This clone was counted between two and nine times. The chain employs TRBV6-5 and TRBJ1-1; the match to TRBD1 covers 7 bases. The CDR3 is 13 amino acids. J gave up 7 bases and V 6 bases, and 8 bases lay outside the gene matches. Germline-derived CDR1 and CDR2 are MNHEY and SVGAGI. The CDR3 DNA follows: TGTGCCAGCAGACGACGGGACAGTGATGAAGCTTTCTTT. It encodes CASRRRDSDEAFF.

Worth noting for this clone: The junction departs from the called germline gene at one end, perhaps through a read error. This chain joins TRBV2 and TRBJ1-1, with TRBD1 identical over 7 bases. Germline CDR1 reads SNHLY; CDR2 reads FYNNEI. The CDR3 sequence is 14 residues long. CDR3 loop: CASRVQGVETETFF. The CDR3 region has the DNA TGTGCCAGCAGAGTCCAGGGGGTTGAAACTGAAACTTTCTTT.

The chain joins TRBV25-1 to TRBJ1-5; 10 bases line up with TRBD1. V lost 3 bases and J lost 3; bases outside the gene matches: 8. This CDR3 has 17 residues. CDR1 is MGHDK and CDR2 is SYGVNS in the germline V gene. CDR3 DNA sequence: TGTGCCAGCAGTGATAATTGGGACAGGGGTATCAATCAGCCCCAGCATTTT. Its protein product is CASSDNWDRGINQPQHF.

CDR3 residues: CASSQTVSSGNTIYF. Here the CDR3 DNA reads TGTGCCAGTAGCCAGACGGTAAGCTCTGGAAACACCATATATTTT. The chain has TRBV19 and TRBJ1-3; unclear D gene. From germline, CDR1 is LNHDA and CDR2 SQIVND (reference sequence). V lost 6 bases and J lost 0, with 12 bases in between. This CDR3 region has 15 residues.

This rearrangement joins TRBV6-5 to TRBJ2-7, with D possibly matching TRBD1 (6 bases). This CDR3 has 14 amino acids. V lost 0 bases to trimming and J lost 2 bases, with 8 bases between them. CDR1 is MNHEY, CDR2 SVGAGI, per germline. The DNA of the CDR3 is TGTGCCAGCAGTTACTCCAGGGGAACCTACGAGCAGTACTTC. This gives the protein CASSYSRGTYEQYF.

CDR3 sequence: CASSHSTRRGVVRQETQYF. The CDR3 coding sequence is TGTGCCAGTAGCCACTCCACTAGGAGAGGGGTTGTGAGGCAAGAGACCCAGTACTTC. The chain employs TRBV19 and TRBJ2-5, with D perhaps being TRBD1 or TRBD2 (5 bases each). This CDR3 is built from 19 residues. V was pared by 6 bases and J by 2 bases, with 28 bases between. Germline V gene sequence: CDR1 LNHDA, CDR2 SQIVND (reference sequence).

This rearrangement joins TRBV5-1 to TRBJ1-2, with D tentatively TRBD1 (6 bases). V was cut by 5 bases and J by 2 bases, with 25 bases left in between. The germline CDR1 and CDR2 sequences are SGHRS and YFSETQ. The CDR3 extends over 18 amino acids. The CDR3 spells CASSSLGTDRLENYGYTF. CDR3 bases: TGCGCCAGCAGTTCCCTGGGGACTGACAGGCTCGAGAACTATGGCTACACCTTC.

V usage is TRBV6-4 and J usage is TRBJ2-3; TRBD2 aligns across 12 bases. The germline gives CDR1 MRHNA, CDR2 SNTAGT. V was pared by 6 bases and J by 3 bases, with 4 bases of the junction left unmatched. The CDR3 length is 15 residues. The CDR3 coding sequence is TGTGCCAGCAGCGCTAGCGGGGGGGCTACAGATACGCAGTATTTT. Its protein product is CASSASGGATDTQYF.

The gene calls are TRBV18 and TRBJ1-2; no clear D gene. Germline values: CDR1 KGHSH, CDR2 LQKENI. The CDR3 is made up of 13 amino acids. Trimming shortened V by 6 bases and J by 2 bases, and 10 bases separated the two germline ends. CDR3 sequence reads: CASSPESNYGYTF. DNA for the CDR3: TGTGCCAGCTCGCCCGAATCGAACTATGGCTACACCTTC. Full variable domain (outside the CDR3, taken from reference TRBV18 and TRBJ1-2): NAGVMQNPRHLVRRRGQEARLRCSPMKGHSHVYWYRQLPEEGLKFMVYLQKENIIDESGMPKERFSAEFPKEGPSILRIQQVVRGDSAAYFCASSPESNYGYTFGSGTRLTVV.

The chain has TRBV28 and TRBJ1-5, with D unresolved. V shed 5 bases and J shed 5 bases, with 10 bases lying between them. This CDR3 spans 13 amino acids. CDR1 MDHEN and CDR2 SYDVKM come from the germline V gene. CDR3 sequence: CASSRRGDQPQHF. The CDR3 bases are TGTGCCAGCAGTAGGCGTGGTGATCAGCCCCAGCATTTT.

This chain joins TRBV28 and TRBJ2-6, with D perhaps assigned TRBD1 or TRBD2 (5 bases each). This CDR3 region has 15 residues. Trimming cost V 7 bases and J 3 bases, with 13 bases left between them. Germline V gives CDR1 MDHEN, CDR2 SYDVKM. Written as DNA, the CDR3 is TGTGCCAGCAAAAGAGGGGTCTATGGGGCCAACGTCCTGACTTTC. Translated, it gives CASKRGVYGANVLTF.

In the case of this clone: An end of the junction differs from the germline gene, which may be a read error. Other DNA sequences in this sample translate to the same CDR3. The chain uses TRBV5-1 and TRBJ1-2; possibly TRBD1 for D (5 bases). The CDR3 has 16 residues. Germline lookup yields CDR1 SGHRS and CDR2 YFSETQ. The CDR3 coding sequence is TGCGCCAGCAGCTCCAATCGGGGGGGTCAGGGCTATGGCTATACCTTC. It codes for CASSSNRGGQGYGYTF. The entire variable domain, with the rest obtained from reference TRBV5-1 and TRBJ1-2, is as follows: KAGVTQTPRYLIKTRGQQVTLSCSPISGHRSVSWYQQTPGQGLQFLFEYFSETQRNKGNFPGRFSGRQFSNSRSEMNVSTLELGDSALYLCASSSNRGGQGYGYTFGSGTRLTVV.

The genes are TRBV7-2 and TRBJ1-4; no clear D. With 1 base removed from V and 0 bases from J, the gap between germline ends came to 3 bases. Germline values: CDR1 SGHTA, CDR2 FQGNSA. This CDR3 is 14 amino acids long. Here the CDR3 reads CASSLVSTNEKLFF. The CDR3 nucleotides are TGTGCCAGCAGCTTAGTTTCAACTAATGAAAAACTGTTTTTT.

The chain carries TRBV6-1 and TRBJ1-5, with D uncertain. Germline CDR1 MNHNS, CDR2 SASEGT. V was trimmed by 7 bases and J by 1 base, leaving 11 bases between them. The CDR3 is 14 residues long. This CDR3 is CASTKQWSNQPQHF. Written as DNA, the CDR3 is TGTGCCAGCACCAAGCAGTGGAGCAATCAGCCCCAGCATTTT.

The V call is TRBV27, the J call TRBJ2-1, with D tentatively TRBD2 (5 bases). The CDR3 length is 16 residues. V gave up 2 bases and J gave up 3 bases, with 14 bases separating them. Germline lookup yields CDR1 MNHEY and CDR2 SMNVEV (reference sequence). The CDR3 region has the DNA TGTGCCAGCAGTTTACAAACAGCACTAGGCTACAATGAGCAGTTCTTC. Protein: CASSLQTALGYNEQFF.

This clone was found a few times. This clone may be a read error of a much larger clone one base away. J is TRBJ2-6 and V is TRBV6-1; D gene unclear. Trimming removed 4 bases from V and 0 bases from J, with 4 bases in between. The CDR3 has 14 residues. The germline V gene has CDR1 MNHNS and CDR2 SASEGT. The CDR3 sequence: CASSVSSGANVLTF. CDR3 sequence (DNA): TGTGCCAGCAGTGTCAGCTCTGGGGCCAACGTCCTGACTTTC.